These T cell receptor beta chains were read from a single sample in a study of T cells after posttransplantation cyclophosphamide. Profiled with immunoSEQ multiplex PCR; TCRdb holds only in-frame clones, not every one. The sample comprises some 10,000 clones, 80% to 90% of which are singletons, and approximately 5.4% rests with the top ten. The sequencing used PBMCs, collected after allogeneic stem cell transplant with posttransplant cyclophosphamide. The receptors derive from a female patient aged 50 to 60 who received an allogeneic stem cell transplant from a related donor, was CMV-positive, and had no GVHD. Some T cells could come from the graft donor. CDR3s include the opening cysteine and the closing phenylalanine or tryptophan. The D gene is left open where the match is weak. Size values are once, few and many counts, or a class for expanded clones, and some rows have none.

>TRBV5-1|TRBD1|.|TRBJ1-2
CASSFGQGYGNGYTF
TGCGCCAGCAGCTTTGGACAGGGGTACGGGAATGGCTACACCTTC
>TRBV10-1|.|.|TRBJ2-7
CARGGLTSYEQYF
TGCGCCAGAGGGGGACTAACATCCTACGAGCAGTACTTC
>TRBV5-4|TRBD2|few|TRBJ2-7
CASSILTSGASYEQYF
TGTGCCAGCAGCATACTAACTAGCGGGGCTTCCTACGAGCAGTACTTC
>TRBV5-6|TRBD2|.|TRBJ2-1
CASSISGGLRNEQFF
TGTGCCAGCAGCATCAGCGGGGGGTTGCGAAATGAGCAGTTCTTC
>TRBV20-1|.|.|TRBJ2-7
CSAILAYEQYF
TGCAGTGCTATACTAGCTTACGAGCAGTACTTC
>TRBV10-3|TRBD2|.|TRBJ2-3
CAIKIAGSTDTQYF
TGTGCCATCAAGATAGCGGGGAGCACAGATACGCAGTATTTT
>TRBV19|TRBD1|.|TRBJ1-4
CASSPGGSGEKLFF
TGTGCCAGTAGTCCAGGGGGCTCGGGTGAAAAACTGTTTTTT
>TRBV6-5|TRBD1|.|TRBJ1-1
CASTRQGKSTEAFF
TGTGCCAGCACCCGACAGGGGAAGAGCACTGAAGCTTTCTTT
>TRBV4-3|TRBD2|.|TRBJ2-3
CASSPSGGGRDTQYF
TGCGCCAGCAGCCCTAGCGGGGGGGGTCGGGATACGCAGTATTTT
>TRBV28|TRBD1|few|TRBJ1-2
CASSLRGQGGEDNYGYTF
TGTGCCAGCAGTTTAAGAGGACAGGGGGGAGAAGATAACTATGGCTACACCTTC
>TRBV19|TRBD2|.|TRBJ2-5
CASSIRLAGDRQETQYF
TGTGCCAGTAGTATTCGACTGGCGGGGGATCGCCAAGAGACCCAGTACTTC
>TRBV29-1|TRBD1|.|TRBJ1-1
CSVRQGPRNTEAFF
TGCAGCGTTCGACAGGGCCCGAGGAACACTGAAGCTTTCTTT
>TRBV6-1|.|.|TRBJ1-6
CASTPSGSYNSPLHF
TGTGCCAGCACCCCGTCAGGCTCCTATAATTCCCCCCTCCACTTT
>TRBV19|.|once|TRBJ2-3
CASSIDETGYSDTQYF
TGTGCCAGTAGTATCGACGAGACAGGTTATTCAGATACGCAGTATTTT
>TRBV29-1|TRBD1|.|TRBJ2-3
CSVDSQGVTDTQYF
TGCAGCGTTGATAGCCAGGGGGTAACAGATACGCAGTATTTT
>TRBV2|TRBD2|.|TRBJ2-7
CASRRAGFEQYF
TGTGCCAGCAGGAGAGCGGGGTTCGAGCAGTACTTC
>TRBV6-6|TRBD1|.|TRBJ1-5
CASSYRQGASNQPQHF
TGTGCCAGCAGTTATAGACAGGGGGCTAGCAATCAGCCCCAGCATTTT
>TRBV4-3|TRBD1|.|TRBJ1-3
CASSLIQGVAGNTIYF
TGCGCCAGCAGCCTGATACAGGGGGTAGCTGGAAACACCATATATTTT
>TRBV5-4|TRBD1|.|TRBJ2-7
CASSRGQGYEQYF
TGTGCCAGCAGCAGGGGGCAGGGGTACGAGCAGTACTTC
>TRBV7-6|TRBD1|.|TRBJ1-1
CASSFHTQGATTEAFF
TGTGCCAGCAGCTTCCATACTCAGGGGGCGACCACTGAAGCTTTCTTT
>TRBV12-2|.|.|TRBJ1-6
CASRPGDYNSPLHF
TGTGCAAGTCGCCCAGGGGATTATAATTCACCCCTCCACTTT
>TRBV14|.|.|TRBJ2-1
CASSQDPLGTRSSYNEQFF
TGTGCCAGCAGCCAAGATCCTTTGGGAACTAGGAGCTCCTACAATGAGCAGTTCTTC
>TRBV28|.|.|TRBJ1-1
CASSFSDRSEAFF
TGTGCCAGCAGTTTCTCCGACAGGTCTGAAGCTTTCTTT
>TRBV27|TRBD1|once|TRBJ1-5
CASSLSTGEDQPQHF
TGTGCCAGCAGTTTATCGACAGGGGAGGATCAGCCCCAGCATTTT
>TRBV5-4|.|.|TRBJ1-2
CASSLETVDYTF
TGTGCCAGCAGCTTGGAGACAGTCGACTACACCTTC
>TRBV5-1|.|.|TRBJ2-2
CASSLEGFSANTGELFF
TGCGCCAGCAGCTTGGAGGGGTTCTCCGCGAACACCGGGGAGCTGTTTTTT
>TRBV2|TRBD1|.|TRBJ1-2
CASSPRTGRDYGYTF
TGTGCCAGCAGTCCCCGGACAGGGAGGGACTATGGCTACACCTTC
>TRBV4-1|.|.|TRBJ1-2
CASSQESYYGYTF
TGCGCCAGCAGCCAAGAGTCTTACTATGGCTACACCTTC
>TRBV2|TRBD1|.|TRBJ2-7
CASSKTGTGTDEQYF
TGTGCCAGCAGTAAGACCGGGACAGGGACGGACGAGCAGTACTTC
>TRBV19|TRBD2|.|TRBJ2-1
CASSATGGGSYNEQFF
TGTGCCAGTAGTGCCACTGGGGGGGGCTCCTACAATGAGCAGTTCTTC
>TRBV10-3|.|.|TRBJ2-7
CAISPGGGSGEQYF
TGTGCCATCAGCCCGGGTGGGGGCTCGGGGGAGCAGTACTTC
>TRBV27|TRBD1|once|TRBJ1-2
CASSLTGRNLYGYTF
TGTGCCAGCAGTTTGACAGGGAGAAATCTCTATGGCTACACCTTC
>TRBV11-2|TRBD2|.|TRBJ2-5
CASSLGAGAHETQYF
TGTGCCAGCAGCTTAGGAGCGGGGGCGCATGAGACCCAGTACTTC
>TRBV10-3|TRBD1|few|TRBJ2-5
CAISNRGSEETQYF
TGTGCCATCAGCAACAGGGGAAGTGAGGAGACCCAGTACTTC
>TRBV4-3|.|.|TRBJ1-2
CASSQGSANYGYTF
TGCGCCAGCAGCCAAGGTTCAGCTAACTATGGCTACACCTTC
>TRBV9|.|.|TRBJ2-7
CASSVGQNYEQYF
TGTGCCAGCAGCGTAGGACAAAACTACGAGCAGTACTTC
>TRBV19|TRBD1|.|TRBJ1-2
CASSGHRGHTF
TGTGCCAGTAGTGGACACAGGGGGCACACCTTC
>TRBV30|TRBD1|.|TRBJ1-4
CASDRTGGLGRLFF
TGTGCCTCCGATCGGACAGGGGGCTTGGGCAGACTGTTTTTT
>TRBV27|.|.|TRBJ1-5
CASSLLGNQPQHF
TGTGCCAGCAGTTTACTCGGGAATCAGCCCCAGCATTTT
>TRBV7-2|.|.|TRBJ2-2
CASSPWDFERELFF
TGTGCCAGCAGCCCCTGGGACTTCGAAAGGGAGCTGTTTTTT
>TRBV5-1|.|once|TRBJ1-6
CASSLALGSSYNSPLHF
TGCGCCAGCAGCTTGGCCTTGGGGAGCTCCTATAATTCACCCCTCCACTTT
>TRBV7-2|TRBD2|few|TRBJ2-5
CASSPPGSGGRKETQYF
TGTGCCAGCAGCCCCCCGGGGAGCGGGGGGCGGAAAGAGACCCAGTACTTC
>TRBV5-1|TRBD2|.|TRBJ2-1
CASSLGGGAGNEQFF
TGCGCCAGCAGCTTGGGCGGGGGGGCCGGGAATGAGCAGTTCTTC
>TRBV7-9|TRBD1|.|TRBJ1-4
CASSFGTGITNEKLFF
TGTGCCAGCAGCTTTGGGACAGGGATTACTAATGAAAAACTGTTTTTT
>TRBV19|TRBD2|few|TRBJ2-5
CASSGGAGVETQYF
TGTGCCAGTAGTGGGGGTGCGGGGGTCGAGACCCAGTACTTC
>TRBV6-6|.|.|TRBJ1-2
CASSLVEEGYTF
TGTGCCAGCAGCCTCGTGGAGGAAGGCTACACCTTC
>TRBV30|.|.|TRBJ2-7
CAWSVPGLSHEQYF
TGTGCCTGGAGTGTACCAGGGCTTAGCCACGAGCAGTACTTC